One sample yielded the 32 T cell receptor beta chains listed below, sequenced in a study of regulatory dendritic cells for organ transplantation. The repertoire was sequenced with immunoSEQ multiplex PCR; TCRdb's copy has only in-frame clones and lacks some. Among fewer than 40,000 clones listed, just over 90% were seen once. Sequencing was done on a sample of naive CD8+ T cells from blood. Subset: CD45RA+ naive T cells. The receptors derive from a human donor in good health.

The chain joins TRBV6-4 to TRBJ2-7, with 9 bases identical to TRBD2. Germline assignment: CDR1 MRHNA and CDR2 SNTAGT. CDR3 length: 15 residues. V dropped 8 bases and J dropped 6; count of bases not matched to a gene: 14. CDR3 protein: CASDYTGTSSPEQYF. The CDR3 DNA sequence: TGTGCCAGCGACTATACCGGGACTAGCTCTCCCGAGCAGTACTTC.

The rearrangement joins TRBV27 to TRBJ2-2, with 10 bases lining up with TRBD1. Unmatched junction bases numbered 11, after V lost 3 bases and J lost 4 bases. This CDR3 is 18 amino acids long. Germline values: CDR1 MNHEY, CDR2 SMNVEV (reference sequence). The CDR3 coding sequence is TGTGCCAGCAGTTTCCTCCCCTGGACAGGGGGGACCACCGGGGAGCTGTTTTTT. This encodes CASSFLPWTGGTTGELFF.

This chain uses TRBV7-9 with TRBJ1-5; D is uncertain. The CDR3 consists of 12 residues. Trimming left V 0 bases short and J 9 bases short, with 6 bases between. CDR1 SEHNR and CDR2 FQNEAQ come from the germline V gene (reference sequence). The CDR3 region is CASSLAGGPQHF. The DNA for the CDR3 is TGTGCCAGCAGCTTAGCCGGAGGGCCCCAGCATTTT.

This clone was counted a few times. The chain carries TRBV4-1 and TRBJ1-2; D is undetermined. CDR1 and CDR2 from the germline V gene are MGHRA and YSYEKL. Trimming pared 3 bases from V and 6 bases from J, leaving 14 bases between. The CDR3 covers 14 residues. The CDR3 here is CASSQSRALDGYTF. Here the CDR3 DNA reads TGCGCCAGCAGCCAGTCCCGAGCGTTGGATGGCTACACCTTC.

The chain combines TRBV4-2 with TRBJ2-2; 7 nucleotides align to TRBD2. After removal of 0 bases from V and 5 bases from J, the junction contained 6 bases not matched to a gene. CDR1 LGHNA and CDR2 YNFKEQ come from the germline V gene. CDR3 length equals 16 residues. The CDR3 loop is CASSQDGGGPTGELFF. In DNA form, the CDR3 reads TGTGCCAGCAGCCAAGATGGGGGAGGGCCGACCGGGGAGCTGTTTTTT.

This clone turned up a few times. V usage is TRBV5-4 and J usage is TRBJ2-7; TRBD2 matches 9 bases. CDR1 SGHNT and CDR2 YYREEE come from the germline V gene (reference sequence). This CDR3 contains 17 residues. With 1 base clipped from V and 1 base from J, the junction kept 9 bases outside the gene matches. The CDR3 nucleotides are TGTGCCAGCAGCTTGTTCACACTAGCGGGTAAATCCTACGAGCAGTACTTC. Its translation is CASSLFTLAGKSYEQYF.

The V gene is TRBV2, the J gene TRBJ1-4; 9 nucleotides align to TRBD1. This CDR3 region has 12 residues. The germline CDR1 and CDR2 sequences are SNHLY and FYNNEI. V dropped 8 bases and J dropped 9; count of bases not matched to a gene: 4. CDR3 in amino acids: CASRDRVQKLFF. CDR3 DNA sequence: TGTGCCAGCCGGGACAGGGTGCAAAAACTGTTTTTT.

The chain recombines TRBV14 with TRBJ2-3; D is ambiguous. This CDR3 spans 14 amino acids. The germline CDR1 and CDR2 sequences are SGHDN and FVKESK. V was pared by 3 bases and J by 0 bases, with 7 bases between. Here the CDR3 reads CASSQDTSTDTQYF. CDR3 coding DNA: TGTGCCAGCAGCCAGGATACTAGCACAGATACGCAGTATTTT. The full variable domain, rest sourced from reference TRBV14 and TRBJ2-3, is EAGVTQFPSHSVIEKGQTVTLRCDPISGHDNLYWYRRVMGKEIKFLLHFVKESKQDESGMPNNRFLAERTGGTYSTLKVQPAELEDSGVYFCASSQDTSTDTQYFGPGTRLTVL.

V is TRBV7-8 and J is TRBJ2-7, with D possibly matching TRBD1 (5 bases). Trimming shortened V by 5 bases and J by 7 bases, and 15 bases separated the two germline ends. Germline CDR1 SGHVS, CDR2 FQNEAQ. This CDR3 comprises 13 residues. The CDR3 region has the DNA TGTGCCAGCAGCCACCGGACATTCCTGGAGCAGTACTTC. Protein sequence: CASSHRTFLEQYF. Based on the CDR3 plus reference TRBV7-8 and TRBJ2-7, the full variable domain is GAGVSQSPRYKVAKRGQDVALRCDPISGHVSLFWYQQALGQGPEFLTYFQNEAQLDKSGLPSDRFFAERPEGSVSTLKIQRTQQEDSAVYLCASSHRTFLEQYFGPGTRLTVT.

The V and J genes are TRBV4-3 and TRBJ2-7; the D gene is possibly TRBD2 (6 bases). Trimming pared 0 bases from V and 2 bases from J, leaving 8 bases between. This CDR3 contains 14 residues. Per germline, CDR1 LGHNA and CDR2 YSLEER. The CDR3 sequence: CASSQEGRTYEQYF. DNA for the CDR3: TGCGCCAGCAGCCAAGAAGGGAGGACCTACGAGCAGTACTTC.

The rearrangement uses TRBV29-1 and TRBJ1-1; 8 bases align to TRBD1. The CDR3 sequence is 12 residues long. Germline-derived CDR1 and CDR2 are SQVTM and ANQGSEA. J was trimmed by 7 bases and V by 2 bases; bases with no gene match: 3. The CDR3 sequence is CSVEKQGVEAFF. The CDR3 DNA reads as TGCAGCGTTGAAAAACAGGGGGTTGAAGCTTTCTTT. Full variable domain (remainder filled in from reference TRBV29-1 and TRBJ1-1): SAVISQKPSRDICQRGTSLTIQCQVDSQVTMMFWYRQQPGQSLTLIATANQGSEATYESGFVIDKFPISRPNLTFSTLTVSNMSPEDSSIYLCSVEKQGVEAFFGQGTRLTVV.

This chain connects TRBV9 to TRBJ1-6; no reliable D call. The CDR3 loop spans 16 amino acids. Germline-derived CDR1 and CDR2 are SGDLS and YYNGEE. The V end lost 4 bases, the J end lost 3 bases, and 14 bases lay between the germline ends. The CDR3 nucleotides read TGTGCCAGCAGCCCGAACTCAGGAGGCTATAATTCACCCCTCCACTTT. Translated, it gives CASSPNSGGYNSPLHF.

This clone was recorded a few times. The V gene is TRBV7-6, the J gene TRBJ1-2; tentatively, D is TRBD1 (5 bases). The germline gives CDR1 SGHVS, CDR2 FNYEAQ. Trimming stripped 5 bases from V and 4 bases from J, with 14 bases between. The length of the CDR3 is 14 residues. This chain's CDR3 is CASSPPGVSYGYTF. The CDR3 DNA is TGTGCCAGCAGCCCCCCGGGGGTATCCTATGGCTACACCTTC.

The genes are TRBV7-8 and TRBJ1-1; D ambiguous. Germline loops: CDR1 SGHVS, CDR2 FQNEAQ. V was shortened by 1 base and J by 3 bases, with 18 bases between the two germline ends. The CDR3 runs to 17 residues. CDR3 in DNA: TGTGCCAGCAGCTTAGGGCTGTTAGGGCGAGTTGACACTGAAGCTTTCTTT. Translating gives CASSLGLLGRVDTEAFF.

The genes are TRBV4-2 and TRBJ1-1, with no clear D. Trimming pared 0 bases from V and 8 bases from J, leaving 10 bases between. Germline V CDR1 and CDR2: LGHNA, YNFKEQ. This CDR3 is 13 amino acids long. CDR3 in amino acids: CASSQDNMEEAFF. The CDR3 DNA sequence: TGTGCCAGCAGCCAAGATAACATGGAGGAAGCTTTCTTT.

The chain couples TRBV5-1 to TRBJ2-5; 13 bases align to TRBD2. Germline loops: CDR1 SGHRS, CDR2 YFSETQ. This CDR3 comprises 16 residues. V lost 4 bases and J lost 2; bases outside the gene matches: 5. DNA of the CDR3: TGCGCCAGCAGCCAGGGACTAGCGGGGCTACAAGAGACCCAGTACTTC. Protein: CASSQGLAGLQETQYF.

The CDR3 DNA follows: TGCAGCGTTGAAGATCACATGGGACTAGCGGGAGAGGCCTACAATGAGCAGTTCTTC. Its protein product is CSVEDHMGLAGEAYNEQFF. V is TRBV29-1 and J is TRBJ2-1; 14 nucleotides align to TRBD2. CDR1 and CDR2 (germline): SQVTM, ANQGSEA. This CDR3 has 19 amino acids. The junction had 9 bases not matched to a gene; V was cut back by 0 bases and J by 2 bases.

This chain connects TRBV23-1 to TRBJ1-4; D gene uncertain. TRBV23-1 has ORF status, its function being uncertain. The CDR3 has 16 amino acids. Trimming took off 0 bases at V and 8 bases at J, with 16 bases between the two ends. CDR3 nucleotides: TGCGCCAGCAGTCAATCGAGGATTCCCTATTCCGAAAAACTGTTTTTT. It yields the protein CASSQSRIPYSEKLFF.

V gene TRBV19 combines with J gene TRBJ2-7; D unresolved. CDR3 length: 14 residues. The V and J ends lost 4 bases and 6 bases respectively, with 16 bases between them. Germline values: CDR1 LNHDA, CDR2 SQIVND (reference sequence). For the CDR3, the DNA is TGTGCCAGTAGTAAGATAGATGGTTTGAGCGAGCAGTACTTC. This gives the protein CASSKIDGLSEQYF. Full variable domain (missing parts from reference TRBV19 and TRBJ2-7): DGGITQSPKYLFRKEGQNVTLSCEQNLNHDAMYWYRQDPGQGLRLIYYSQIVNDFQKGDIAEGYSVSREKKESFPLTVTSAQKNPTAFYLCASSKIDGLSEQYFGPGTRLTVT.

The chain couples TRBV9 to TRBJ2-3; a possible D gene is TRBD2 (6 bases). Germline CDR1 and CDR2: SGDLS and YYNGEE. Trimming took off 0 bases at V and 2 bases at J, with 7 bases between the two ends. The CDR3 has 14 amino acids. The CDR3 reads CASSVAGVTDTQYF. CDR3 coding DNA: TGTGCCAGCAGCGTAGCGGGAGTCACAGATACGCAGTATTTT.

The CDR3 DNA reads TGTGCCACCAGCAGGCCCGGACAGGGGGCCCGGGAGCAGTACTTC. Its protein is CATSRPGQGAREQYF. The chain carries TRBV15 and TRBJ2-7; TRBD1 matches 11 bases. Germline CDR1 LNHNV, CDR2 YYDKDF (reference sequence). V lost 3 bases to trimming and J lost 7 bases; unmatched junction nucleotides: 8. The CDR3 extends over 15 amino acids.

This clone was picked up a small number of times. The chain has TRBV4-1 and TRBJ1-1; D perhaps matches TRBD1 (5 bases). The CDR3 consists of 12 residues. Germline CDR1 is MGHRA and CDR2 is YSYEKL. The V gene lost 1 base and the J gene lost 10 bases, with 10 bases spanning the gap. CDR3 region: CASSQGTGTAFF. The DNA of the CDR3 is TGCGCCAGCAGCCAAGGAACTGGGACAGCTTTCTTT.

The chain is built from TRBV15 and TRBJ2-7; 10 bases map to TRBD2. The CDR3 length is 15 residues. With V trimmed by 2 bases and J by 3 bases, 4 bases remained unmatched. CDR1 and CDR2 from the germline V gene are LNHNV and YYDKDF (reference sequence). CDR3 coding DNA: TGTGCCACCAGCAGAAGCGGGGGGGGCGGCTACGAGCAGTACTTC. Amino acid sequence: CATSRSGGGGYEQYF.

V gene TRBV6-1 combines with J gene TRBJ2-7; D call uncertain. Per the germline V gene, CDR1 is MNHNS and CDR2 is SASEGT. CDR3 length: 14 residues. V was pared by 1 base and J by 0 bases, with 7 bases between. The CDR3 reads CASSEVGTSYEQYF. CDR3 DNA: TGTGCCAGCAGTGAAGTCGGCACCTCCTACGAGCAGTACTTC.

V and J are TRBV9 and TRBJ1-6; D is unresolved. The V gene lost 4 bases and the J gene lost 6 bases, with 11 bases spanning the gap. The germline CDR1 and CDR2 sequences are SGDLS and YYNGEE. The CDR3 has 14 amino acids. The CDR3 loop is CASSPMNINSPLHF. For the CDR3, the DNA is TGTGCCAGCAGCCCCATGAACATTAATTCACCCCTCCACTTT. The entire variable domain, with the rest obtained from reference TRBV9 and TRBJ1-6, is as follows: DSGVTQTPKHLITATGQRVTLRCSPRSGDLSVYWYQQSLDQGLQFLIQYYNGEERAKGNILERFSAQQFPDLHSELNLSSLELGDSALYFCASSPMNINSPLHFGNGTRLTVT.

The chain is built from TRBV4-3 and TRBJ2-2, with D uncertain. Germline V gene data show CDR1 as LGHNA and CDR2 as YSLEER. The CDR3 spans 18 residues. The ends were cut back, 2 bases at V and 1 base at J, with 17 bases in the middle. The CDR3, as DNA: TGCGCCAGCAGCCAATCCCAAGGGTCAGAAGAGAACACCGGGGAGCTGTTTTTT. Its translation: CASSQSQGSEENTGELFF.

The J gene is TRBJ2-5, the V gene TRBV9; D remains unclear. This CDR3 comprises 11 residues. V dropped 7 bases and J dropped 0 bases, with 4 bases sitting between them. The germline V gene has CDR1 SGDLS and CDR2 YYNGEE. CDR3 in DNA: TGTGCCAGCGGGTACCAAGAGACCCAGTACTTC. This encodes CASGYQETQYF.

This clone is a singleton in its sample. The J gene is TRBJ1-2, the V gene TRBV27; possible D gene TRBD1, 5 bases. Looked up from germline, CDR1 is MNHEY and CDR2 is SMNVEV (reference sequence). With 2 bases removed from V and 5 bases from J, the gap between germline ends came to 18 bases. This CDR3 has 16 residues. DNA for the CDR3: TGTGCCAGCAGTTTAGATCCCGCGGAGGGACCATATGGCTACACCTTC. It encodes CASSLDPAEGPYGYTF.

CDR3 loop: CASSQDSRYEKLFF. The CDR3 DNA is TGTGCCAGCAGCCAAGATTCAAGATATGAAAAACTGTTTTTT. The chain links TRBV4-2 to TRBJ1-4; D unclear. Trimming pared 0 bases from V and 6 bases from J, leaving 8 bases between. The CDR3 has 14 residues. The germline gives CDR1 LGHNA, CDR2 YNFKEQ.

This rearrangement joins TRBV2 to TRBJ1-2; no clear D. Trimming left V 7 bases short and J 8 bases short, with 11 bases between. Germline V gene sequence: CDR1 SNHLY, CDR2 FYNNEI. This CDR3 is 11 amino acids long. The DNA of the CDR3 is TGTGCCAGCACGGAGGGCCTGGGCTACACCTTC. Translation: CASTEGLGYTF.

This chain joins TRBV27 and TRBJ2-1; TRBD2 matches at 9 bases. The CDR3 loop spans 14 amino acids. From germline, CDR1 is MNHEY and CDR2 SMNVEV (reference sequence). V lost 4 bases and J lost 7; bases outside the gene matches: 5. The CDR3 sequence: CASSWAGGLNEQFF. DNA for the CDR3: TGTGCCAGCAGTTGGGCGGGAGGGCTGAATGAGCAGTTCTTC.

This clone has a handful of counts. The chain joins TRBV5-4 to TRBJ1-2, with 7 positions matching TRBD1. Losses at the gene ends were 4 bases for V and 0 bases for J; bases not matched to a gene: 6. This CDR3 contains 15 residues. In germline, CDR1 is SGHNT, CDR2 YYREEE (reference sequence). CDR3 in amino acids: CASSPRDSANYGYTF. CDR3 coding DNA: TGTGCCAGCAGCCCCCGGGACAGCGCTAACTATGGCTACACCTTC.